Below, 15 T cell receptor beta chains from the same sample are listed, as sequenced in a study of blood T cell repertoires in COVID-19. Profiling relied on immunoSEQ multiplex PCR, and the TCRdb table lists in-frame clones only, not all of them. This table has around 200,000 clones, about four fifths appearing once. The sequenced material came from peripheral blood. These receptors all come from a human donor in a cohort sampled during active COVID-19.

The V call is TRBV3-1 (or the pseudogene TRBV3-2), the J call TRBJ1-1; D call uncertain. The length of the CDR3 is 15 residues. CDR1 is LGHDT, CDR2 YNNKEL, per germline (reference sequence). Trimming removed 1 base at V and 6 bases at J, with 15 bases between. The CDR3 coding sequence is TGTGCCAGCAGCCAAGGTGCCGGGGTCTTGGCTGAAGCTTTCTTT. This codes for CASSQGAGVLAEAFF.

The chain has TRBV6-6 and TRBJ2-3, with D uncertain. Trimming removed 4 bases at V and 1 base at J, with 12 bases between. The CDR3 has 15 residues. Looked up from germline, CDR1 is MNHNY and CDR2 is SVGAGI (reference sequence). The CDR3 loop is CASSSLTVRTDTQYF. In DNA form, the CDR3 reads TGTGCCAGCAGTTCATTAACGGTGCGCACAGATACGCAGTATTTT.

This clone came up a few times. CDR3 residues: CASSGQGRWGYTF. Written as DNA, the CDR3 is TGTGCCAGCAGCGGACAGGGAAGGTGGGGCTACACCTTC. The chain combines TRBV9 with TRBJ1-2; 7 bases map to TRBD1. J lost 8 bases, V lost 3 bases, and 7 bases had no gene match. Germline CDR1 is SGDLS and CDR2 is YYNGEE. CDR3 size: 13 residues.

This chain connects TRBV5-6 to TRBJ1-3; unclear D gene. CDR1 is SGHDT, CDR2 YYEEEE, per germline. V lost 0 bases and J 4 bases, leaving 8 bases between the germline ends. The CDR3 is made up of 14 amino acids. This CDR3 is CASSLAGSGNTIYF. The DNA of the CDR3 is TGTGCCAGCAGCTTGGCGGGGTCCGGAAACACCATATATTTT. Supplemented by reference TRBV5-6 and TRBJ1-3, the full variable domain reads DAGVTQSPTHLIKTRGQQVTLRCSPKSGHDTVSWYQQALGQGPQFIFQYYEEEERQRGNFPDRFSGHQFPNYSSELNVNALLLGDSALYLCASSLAGSGNTIYFGEGSWLTVV.

The chain joins TRBV15 to TRBJ2-7; 9 positions agree with TRBD1. The germline CDR1 and CDR2 sequences are LNHNV and YYDKDF (reference sequence). The CDR3 is made up of 15 amino acids. Trimming cost V 0 bases and J 6 bases; bases outside gene matches: 6. Here the CDR3 DNA reads TGTGCCACCAGCAGAGAAATACAGGGGGCAGGCGAGCAGTACTTC. Translation: CATSREIQGAGEQYF.

In this sample, this clone turned up a few times. The chain recombines TRBV30 with TRBJ1-3; 8 bases are a match to TRBD1. The V and J ends lost 4 bases and 3 bases, in that order; junction bases with no gene match: 5. The V gene's germline CDR1 is GTSNPN and CDR2 SVGIG (reference sequence). The CDR3 length is 14 residues. The DNA for the CDR3 is TGTGCCTGGACGCAGGGGGCTGATGGAAACACCATATATTTT. This translates into CAWTQGADGNTIYF.

J is TRBJ1-1 and V is TRBV20-1; D gene unclear. The germline CDR1 and CDR2 sequences are DFQATT and SNEGSKA (reference sequence). V was pared by 5 bases and J by 1 base, with 5 bases between. CDR3 size: 11 residues. This CDR3 is CSALRNTEAFF. DNA for the CDR3: TGCAGTGCTCTGAGGAACACTGAAGCTTTCTTT.

V usage is TRBV20-1 and J usage is TRBJ2-1; 9 bases are a match to TRBD2. Losses at the gene ends were 3 bases for V and 7 bases for J; bases not matched to a gene: 16. Germline V gives CDR1 DFQATT, CDR2 SNEGSKA (reference sequence). The length of the CDR3 is 17 residues. The CDR3 DNA sequence: TGCAGTGCTAGTTACGAACCGGTGGCGGGGGGGCGAAATGAGCAGTTCTTC. Protein sequence: CSASYEPVAGGRNEQFF.

This chain links TRBV6-1 with TRBJ2-3, with TRBD2 matching over 13 bases. This CDR3 is 16 amino acids long. The V segment lost 4 bases and the J segment 5 bases; nucleotides outside the gene matches: 6. The germline V gene has CDR1 MNHNS and CDR2 SASEGT. CDR3 nucleotide sequence: TGTGCCAGCAGTGTAACTAGCGGGGGGGCCAGAGATACGCAGTATTTT. Its protein product is CASSVTSGGARDTQYF.

The rearrangement links TRBV7-3 to TRBJ2-3; possible D gene TRBD2, 6 bases. The ends were cut back, 2 bases at V and 2 bases at J, with 11 bases in the middle. The CDR3 is 15 residues long. The germline V gene has CDR1 SGHTA and CDR2 FQGTGA. In nucleotides, the CDR3 is TGTGCCAGCAGCTTATACGGAGGGGCCACAGATACGCAGTATTTT. This gives the protein CASSLYGGATDTQYF.

CDR3 sequence reads: CASSIKVQGNTEAFF. The CDR3 bases are TGTGCCAGTAGTATAAAGGTACAGGGAAACACTGAAGCTTTCTTT. The chain combines TRBV19 with TRBJ1-1, with TRBD1 as a possible D gene (6 bases). Germline CDR1 reads LNHDA; CDR2 reads SQIVND (reference sequence). The CDR3 is 15 amino acids. With 2 bases removed from V and 2 bases from J, the gap between germline ends came to 12 bases.

The chain couples TRBV19 to TRBJ2-7; 10 bases are a match to TRBD1. In germline, CDR1 is LNHDA, CDR2 SQIVND (reference sequence). There are 14 residues in the CDR3. The J segment lost 2 bases and the V segment lost 7 bases, leaving 5 bases of the junction unmatched. The CDR3 spells CASTLDRGAYEQYF. As DNA, the CDR3 is TGTGCCAGTACCTTGGACAGGGGGGCCTACGAGCAGTACTTC.

The chain joins TRBV5-1 to TRBJ2-7; D perhaps matches TRBD1 (6 bases). Trimming took off 5 bases at V and 3 bases at J, with 18 bases between the two ends. Germline V gives CDR1 SGHRS, CDR2 YFSETQ. This CDR3 is 15 amino acids long. The CDR3: CASRPTGSPYYEQYF. Here the CDR3 DNA reads TGCGCCAGCAGGCCTACAGGGTCCCCTTACTACGAGCAGTACTTC.

The chain combines TRBV6-6 with TRBJ2-2, with TRBD1 matching over 11 bases. The CDR3 covers 14 residues. The V and J ends lost 5 bases and 6 bases, in that order; junction bases with no gene match: 2. Germline loops: CDR1 MNHNY, CDR2 SVGAGI (reference sequence). The CDR3 here is CASSGTGGAGELFF. The CDR3 DNA reads TGTGCCAGCAGTGGGACAGGGGGGGCCGGGGAGCTGTTTTTT.

The chain combines TRBV11-2 with TRBJ2-7; possibly TRBD1 for D (5 bases). Germline V gene sequence: CDR1 SGHAT, CDR2 FQNNGV. CDR3 size: 17 residues. Trimming stripped 1 base from V and 0 bases from J, with 16 bases between. The CDR3 DNA sequence: TGTGCCAGCAGCTTAGTAAATAGACAGCCACTCTCCTACGAGCAGTACTTC. Translated, it gives CASSLVNRQPLSYEQYF.